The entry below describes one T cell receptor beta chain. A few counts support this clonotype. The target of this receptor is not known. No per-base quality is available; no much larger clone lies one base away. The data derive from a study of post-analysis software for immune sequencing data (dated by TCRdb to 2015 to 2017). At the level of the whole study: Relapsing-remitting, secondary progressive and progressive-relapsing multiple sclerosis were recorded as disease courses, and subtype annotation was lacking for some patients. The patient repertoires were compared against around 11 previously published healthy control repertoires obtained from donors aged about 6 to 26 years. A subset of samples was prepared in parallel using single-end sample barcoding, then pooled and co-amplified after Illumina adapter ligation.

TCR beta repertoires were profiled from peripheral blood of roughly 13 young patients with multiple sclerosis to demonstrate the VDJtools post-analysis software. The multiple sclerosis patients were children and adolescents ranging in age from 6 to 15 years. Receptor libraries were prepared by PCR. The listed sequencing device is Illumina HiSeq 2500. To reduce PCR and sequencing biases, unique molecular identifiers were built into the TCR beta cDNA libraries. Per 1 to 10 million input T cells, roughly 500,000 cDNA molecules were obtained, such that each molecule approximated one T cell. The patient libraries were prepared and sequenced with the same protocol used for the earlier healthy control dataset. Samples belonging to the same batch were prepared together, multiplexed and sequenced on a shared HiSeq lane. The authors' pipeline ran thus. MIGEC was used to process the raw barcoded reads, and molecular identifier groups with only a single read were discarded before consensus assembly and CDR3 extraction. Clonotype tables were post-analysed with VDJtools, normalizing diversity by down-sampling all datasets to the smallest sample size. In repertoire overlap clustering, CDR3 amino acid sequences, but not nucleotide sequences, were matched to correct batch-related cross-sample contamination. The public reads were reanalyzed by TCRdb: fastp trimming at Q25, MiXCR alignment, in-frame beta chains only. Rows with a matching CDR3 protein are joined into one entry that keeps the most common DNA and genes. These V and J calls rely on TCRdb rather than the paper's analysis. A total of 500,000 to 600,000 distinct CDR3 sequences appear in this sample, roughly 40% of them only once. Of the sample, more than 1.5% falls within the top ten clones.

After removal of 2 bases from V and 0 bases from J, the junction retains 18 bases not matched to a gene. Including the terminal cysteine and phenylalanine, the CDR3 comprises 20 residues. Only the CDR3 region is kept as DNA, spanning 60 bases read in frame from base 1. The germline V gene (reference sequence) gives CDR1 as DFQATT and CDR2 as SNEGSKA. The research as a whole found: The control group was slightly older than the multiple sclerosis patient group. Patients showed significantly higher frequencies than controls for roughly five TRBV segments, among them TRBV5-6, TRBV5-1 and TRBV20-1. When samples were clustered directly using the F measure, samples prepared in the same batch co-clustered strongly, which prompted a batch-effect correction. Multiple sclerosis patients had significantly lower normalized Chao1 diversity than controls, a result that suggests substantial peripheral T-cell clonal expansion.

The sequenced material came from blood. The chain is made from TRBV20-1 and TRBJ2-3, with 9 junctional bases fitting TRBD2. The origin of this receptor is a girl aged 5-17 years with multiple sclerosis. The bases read TGCAGTGCTAGAACTCTTTACTGGGGGCGGGGGGGTCCTAGCACAGATACGCAGTATTTT. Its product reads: CSARTLYWGRGGPSTDTQYF.